What follows are 9 T cell receptor beta chains derived from one specimen sequenced in a study of CD8+ T cells in alopecia areata. Treatment defined: oral pan-JAK inhibitor, 5-10 mg twice daily. Extracted RNA was reverse transcribed, and the resulting cDNA served as sequencing template. The method was immunoSEQ multiplex PCR; TCRdb's version includes in-frame clones alone and lacks a portion of them. The sample has 150,000 to 200,000 clones, 45% to 65% seen once; the top ten hold about 3%. The sample consisted of CD4+ T cells sorted from blood, taken at week 4, from a patient treated with tofacitinib. Receptors originate from a human donor with alopecia areata.

CDR3 in DNA: TGTGCCAGCAGCGGCCCCCGGATGGGGACAGATACGCAGTATTTT. Translated: CASSGPRMGTDTQYF. The chain combines TRBV11-3 with TRBJ2-3, with D uncertain. Germline V CDR1 and CDR2: SGHNT, YENEEA. V was clipped by 5 bases and J by 3 bases, with 15 bases between them. This CDR3 contains 15 residues.

This clone appeared a few times. This chain links TRBV29-1 with TRBJ1-2; D possibly corresponds to TRBD1 (5 bases). The germline CDR1 and CDR2 sequences are SQVTM and ANQGSEA. The CDR3 has 12 amino acids. V lost 7 bases, J lost 0 bases, and 9 bases lay in between. The CDR3 nucleotides are TGCAGCGCAGGGAGCTCTAACTATGGCTACACCTTC. This encodes CSAGSSNYGYTF.

The chain couples TRBV5-1 to TRBJ1-4; 8 bases agree with TRBD1. The CDR3 totals 17 residues. The junction had 13 bases not matched to a gene; V was cut back by 1 base and J by 8 bases. Germline assignment: CDR1 SGHRS and CDR2 YFSETQ. CDR3 loop: CASSLRPPTGAGEKLFF. CDR3 coding DNA: TGCGCCAGCAGCTTGCGCCCTCCGACAGGGGCAGGAGAAAAACTGTTTTTT. Full variable domain (rest looked up from reference TRBV5-1 and TRBJ1-4): KAGVTQTPRYLIKTRGQQVTLSCSPISGHRSVSWYQQTPGQGLQFLFEYFSETQRNKGNFPGRFSGRQFSNSRSEMNVSTLELGDSALYLCASSLRPPTGAGEKLFFGSGTQLSVL.

J is TRBJ2-7 and V is TRBV7-8; 7 bases map to TRBD1. This CDR3 has 13 amino acids. J was trimmed by 6 bases and V by 4 bases; bases with no gene match: 6. CDR1 SGHVS and CDR2 FQNEAQ come from the germline V gene. The DNA of the CDR3 is TGTGCCAGCAGCTCCAAAACAGGGGCCGAGCAGTACTTC. This encodes CASSSKTGAEQYF.

V gene TRBV27 combines with J gene TRBJ1-5; unclear D gene. Germline lookup yields CDR1 MNHEY and CDR2 SMNVEV (reference sequence). V gave up 2 bases and J gave up 1 base, with 9 bases separating them. The CDR3 totals 15 residues. CDR3 nucleotides: TGTGCCAGCAGTTTAGCGGACGGAAGCAATCAGCCCCAGCATTTT. Amino acid sequence: CASSLADGSNQPQHF.

This chain joins TRBV19 and TRBJ1-6; 7 nucleotides align to TRBD1. Germline trimming cut 3 bases from V and 6 bases from J; bases unmatched to any gene: 5. CDR1 is LNHDA, CDR2 SQIVND, per germline (reference sequence). CDR3 size: 15 residues. For the CDR3, the DNA is TGTGCCAGTAGTATCGCGGGACAGACTAATTCACCCCTCCACTTT. Protein sequence: CASSIAGQTNSPLHF.

This clone was detected only a few times. The chain employs TRBV6-5 and TRBJ1-2; D is unclear. The V end lost 6 bases, the J end lost 2 bases, and 16 bases lay between the germline ends. Germline V gives CDR1 MNHEY, CDR2 SVGAGI. This CDR3 comprises 15 residues. CDR3 DNA: TGTGCCAGCAGCCGGACGGTCTTGGGCAACTATGGCTACACCTTC. This encodes CASSRTVLGNYGYTF.

The V and J genes are TRBV30 and TRBJ2-4; no clear D gene. Trimming took off 0 bases at V and 0 bases at J, with 12 bases between the two ends. Per germline, CDR1 GTSNPN and CDR2 SVGIG (reference sequence). This CDR3 comprises 16 residues. CDR3 in DNA: TGTGCCTGGAGTGTCTTGCGATTAGGAGCCAAAAACATTCAGTACTTC. Its translation: CAWSVLRLGAKNIQYF.

This chain uses TRBV29-1 with TRBJ1-5, with D possibly being TRBD1 (5 bases). Looked up from germline, CDR1 is SQVTM and CDR2 is ANQGSEA. The CDR3 spans 11 residues. Between the trimmed V and J ends, which lost 6 bases and 9 bases, there was a span of 12 bases. CDR3 sequence reads: CSVTDSGPQHF. CDR3 nucleotide sequence: TGCAGCGTGACCGACAGTGGGCCCCAGCATTTT.